Given below is one T cell receptor beta chain in context. Antigen: not known. The data originate from a study of identical twins. Regarding the study as a whole: Findings came from cross-sectional statistics, without long-term follow-up of donors. Models, which agreed with sharing between unrelated individuals, nonetheless underestimated the out-of-frame TCR alpha sharing seen in monozygotic twins.

It was template switching that added a universal primer site, and there were unique molecular identifiers on the cDNA. TCRdb itself ran the 5' RACE reads through MiXCR, one entry per CDR3 protein. The sample lists about 240,000 distinct CDR3 sequences, 7.5% seen once, with less than 6.5% in the top ten. The same specimen was also included in a second study, on yellow fever vaccine responses in identical twins. That source notes: Reportedly, twins' vaccine T cell responses looked partly convergent and partly personalized.

The material sequenced was CD8+ T cells sorted from blood. This clonotype originated in a woman between 18 and 29 years old in good health.

The CDR3 sequence is CASSLGSLTRETQYF. The CDR3 coding sequence is TGTGCCAGCAGCTTAGGGTCCCTAACGCGGGAGACCCAGTACTTC. The chain is built from TRBV11-2 and TRBJ2-5; D not resolved. With 1 base removed from V and 5 bases from J, the gap between germline ends came to 14 bases. There are 15 residues in the CDR3. CDR1 and CDR2 from the germline V gene are SGHAT and FQNNGV.